The 18 T cell receptor beta chains listed next were all sequenced from one sample in a study of T-cell reconstitution after alpha-beta-depleted transplantation in children. Preparing the TCRbeta library involved the use of unique molecular identifiers. TCRdb reprocessed the PCR reads via MiXCR and lists one record per CDR3 protein. The sample gives some 440,000 distinct CDR3 sequences, around 15% of which show up once; approximately 28% is in the top ten. Sequenced material: PBMCs, mostly from graft donor cells, taken 360 days after TCRalphabeta/CD19-depleted stem cell transplant. The receptor source for this set is a boy under three years old who had a stem cell transplant for Wiskott-Aldrich syndrome, so the T cells may come from the graft donor.

The chain employs TRBV18 and TRBJ2-7, with D perhaps TRBD2 (6 bases). V was pared by 0 bases and J by 5 bases, with 14 bases between. The CDR3 totals 15 residues. Per the germline V gene, CDR1 is KGHSH and CDR2 is LQKENI. The DNA for the CDR3 is TGTGCCAGCTCACCACCAACGGGGGAGGTAAACGAGCAGTACTTC. Translated, it gives CASSPPTGEVNEQYF.

This clonotype was seen more than once but under ten times. The genes are TRBV12-3 or TRBV12-4 and TRBJ2-1, with TRBD2 matching over 10 bases. This CDR3 has 15 residues. V lost 10 bases to trimming and J lost 9 bases; unmatched junction nucleotides: 15. In nucleotides, the CDR3 is TGTGCCACCCGACTAAGCGGGAGGGCTAGCGGTGAGCAGTTCTTC. It codes for CATRLSGRASGEQFF.

This clonotype occurred a few times. This chain connects TRBV12-3 or TRBV12-4 to TRBJ2-2; 11 bases map to TRBD2. After removal of 6 bases from V and 0 bases from J, the junction contained 9 bases not matched to a gene. There are 18 residues in the CDR3. CDR3 sequence reads: CASRRGTGLAANTGELFF. CDR3 bases: TGTGCCAGCAGACGGGGGACGGGACTAGCGGCGAACACCGGGGAGCTGTTTTTT.

This clonotype has more than one count but fewer than ten. This chain's CDR3 is CASSTSDRTYEQYF. The CDR3 DNA follows: TGTGCCAGCAGCACCTCAGACAGAACCTACGAGCAGTACTTC. This chain links TRBV12-3 or TRBV12-4 with TRBJ2-7, with D possibly matching TRBD1 (5 bases). CDR3 size: 14 residues. V was shortened by 6 bases and J by 2 bases, with 14 bases between the two germline ends.

A few counts support this clonotype. V gene TRBV5-1 combines with J gene TRBJ2-2; TRBD2 matches at 11 bases. CDR1 and CDR2 (germline): SGHRS, YFSETQ. This CDR3 comprises 19 residues. With V trimmed by 1 base and J by 0 bases, 8 bases remained unmatched. CDR3 amino acids: CASSLPPGLAGSNTGELFF. The CDR3 DNA follows: TGCGCCAGCAGCTTGCCCCCCGGACTAGCGGGTTCGAACACCGGGGAGCTGTTTTTT.

J is TRBJ1-5 and V is TRBV6-1, with 10 nucleotides matching TRBD1. The V gene end was trimmed by 6 bases and the J gene end by 4 bases; junction bases not matched to a gene: 3. CDR1 is MNHNS, CDR2 SASEGT, per germline. The CDR3 has 14 amino acids. For the CDR3, the DNA is TGTGCCAGCAGAAAGGACAGGGGGAATCAGCCCCAGCATTTT. Amino acids: CASRKDRGNQPQHF.

V is TRBV6-5 and J is TRBJ2-1, with TRBD2 matching over 13 bases. CDR1 is MNHEY, CDR2 SVGAGI, per germline. The length of the CDR3 is 18 residues. The V gene end was trimmed by 2 bases and the J gene end by 4 bases; junction bases not matched to a gene: 8. The CDR3, as DNA: TGTGCCAGCAGTTACACGCGAGGGGGACTAGCGGGATACAATGAGCAGTTCTTC. Translation gives CASSYTRGGLAGYNEQFF.

V is TRBV6-5 and J is TRBJ1-1; D not resolved. V gave up 2 bases and J gave up 0 bases, with 13 bases separating them. The CDR3 is made up of 16 amino acids. Germline CDR1 MNHEY, CDR2 SVGAGI. CDR3 in amino acids: CASSYGGVFMNTEAFF. The CDR3 DNA reads as TGTGCCAGCAGTTACGGTGGGGTCTTCATGAACACTGAAGCTTTCTTT.

V gene TRBV24-1 combines with J gene TRBJ2-2; 7 nucleotides agree with TRBD2. The J segment lost 1 base and the V segment lost 6 bases, leaving 10 bases of the junction unmatched. Germline V gene lookup returns CDR1 KGHDR and CDR2 SFDVKD. The CDR3 has 17 amino acids. The CDR3 region is CATSKRGGGKNTGELFF. The CDR3 bases are TGTGCCACCAGTAAACGGGGCGGGGGTAAGAACACCGGGGAGCTGTTTTTT.

The rearrangement uses TRBV29-1 and TRBJ2-1; 7 bases agree with TRBD2. The V segment lost 5 bases and the J segment 7 bases; nucleotides outside the gene matches: 2. This CDR3 spans 11 amino acids. Germline assignment: CDR1 SQVTM and CDR2 ANQGSEA. The CDR3 is CSVWGGNEQFF. In DNA form, the CDR3 reads TGCAGCGTTTGGGGAGGGAATGAGCAGTTCTTC.

In this sample, this clonotype turned up a few times. This CDR3 reads CASSLVQGRADTQYF. In DNA form, the CDR3 reads TGTGCCAGCAGTTTGGTGCAGGGGCGGGCAGATACGCAGTATTTT. The chain couples TRBV12-3 or TRBV12-4 to TRBJ2-3; possibly TRBD1 for D (6 bases). Trimming removed 3 bases from V and 4 bases from J, with 14 bases in between. The CDR3 loop spans 15 amino acids.

This clonotype was observed a few times. The rearrangement links TRBV4-1 to TRBJ1-1, with 10 bases fitting TRBD1. J gave up 3 bases and V 3 bases, and 1 base lay outside the gene matches. Germline-derived CDR1 and CDR2 are MGHRA and YSYEKL. CDR3 length equals 14 residues. The CDR3 protein is CASSQGQGYTEAFF. In DNA, the CDR3 is TGCGCCAGCAGCCAGGGACAGGGGTACACTGAAGCTTTCTTT.

This clonotype occurred a few times. The V and J genes are TRBV5-1 and TRBJ2-5; D ambiguous. Per germline, CDR1 SGHRS and CDR2 YFSETQ. V was pared by 3 bases and J by 1 base, with 7 bases between. The length of the CDR3 is 13 residues. The CDR3 coding sequence is TGCGCCAGCAGCTGGCTACGCCAAGAGACCCAGTACTTC. As protein: CASSWLRQETQYF.

This clonotype has only a few counts. The chain employs TRBV5-6 and TRBJ2-7; D may be TRBD2 (5 bases). V gave up 2 bases and J gave up 5 bases, with 14 bases separating them. CDR3 length: 14 amino acids. CDR1 SGHDT and CDR2 YYEEEE come from the germline V gene. The CDR3 DNA is TGTGCCAGCAGCTTCGGACTCGATGCCAACGAGCAGTACTTC. Its protein product is CASSFGLDANEQYF.

This clonotype was counted only a few times. The chain has TRBV11-2 and TRBJ2-7; D may be TRBD2 (5 bases). CDR1 and CDR2 (germline): SGHAT, FQNNGV. The V end lost 1 base, the J end lost 3 bases, and 13 bases lay between the germline ends. The CDR3 has 15 amino acids. The CDR3 nucleotides are TGTGCCAGCAGCTTAGTTGCAGGACTTTACTACGAGCAGTACTTC. Protein sequence: CASSLVAGLYYEQYF.

The chain is built from TRBV27 and TRBJ2-7; D not certain. The CDR3 contains 14 residues. The germline gives CDR1 MNHEY, CDR2 SMNVEV (reference sequence). The V end was cut by 6 bases, the J end by 0 bases, with 12 bases between. CDR3 nucleotides: TGTGCCAGCAGCAGTTCCCCCGCCTCCTACGAGCAGTACTTC. It translates to CASSSSPASYEQYF.

This chain joins TRBV28 and TRBJ1-5; 8 bases agree with TRBD1. V was pared by 6 bases and J by 3 bases, with 4 bases of the junction left unmatched. Germline V gene data show CDR1 as MDHEN and CDR2 as SYDVKM. This CDR3 has 14 residues. CDR3 region: CASSVTGDNQPQHF. As DNA, the CDR3 is TGTGCCAGCAGCGTGACAGGGGACAATCAGCCCCAGCATTTT.

The V and J genes are TRBV2 and TRBJ2-7; perhaps TRBD2 as D (6 bases). Germline CDR1 SNHLY, CDR2 FYNNEI. V was trimmed by 4 bases and J by 7 bases, leaving 17 bases between them. CDR3 size: 14 residues. CDR3 sequence (DNA): TGTGCCAGCAGTGTGGCGGGAATCGGCCGTGAGCAGTACTTC. The encoded protein is CASSVAGIGREQYF.